One and the same sample provided the 21 T cell receptor beta chains below, sequenced in a study of cytomegalovirus exposure and HLA in healthy donors. PCR was performed using 60 Vbeta and 13 Jbeta primers. Produced via immunoSEQ multiplex PCR; TCRdb's table is partial and in-frame only. The profile shows 95,000 to 120,000 clones, about 68% of them singletons. Input material: PBMCs. Receptor source: a woman aged 40-49 years in good health and CMV-seropositive.

The rearrangement joins TRBV19 to TRBJ2-2; TRBD1 is a possible D gene (6 bases). Germline CDR1 LNHDA, CDR2 SQIVND (reference sequence). This CDR3 has 14 residues. V lost 6 bases to trimming and J lost 1 base, with 9 bases between them. The CDR3 reads CASRPGQNTGELFF. The DNA for the CDR3 is TGTGCCAGTAGGCCGGGACAGAACACCGGGGAGCTGTTTTTT.

This chain connects TRBV18 to TRBJ2-5; 9 nucleotides match TRBD1. The J segment lost 2 bases and the V segment lost 3 bases, leaving 4 bases of the junction unmatched. Germline V gene sequence: CDR1 KGHSH, CDR2 LQKENI. The CDR3 totals 15 residues. This CDR3 is CASSPDRGAQETQYF. The CDR3 bases are TGTGCCAGCTCACCCGACAGGGGGGCACAAGAGACCCAGTACTTC.

The rearrangement joins TRBV4-1 to TRBJ2-2; 8 bases align to TRBD1. Unmatched junction bases numbered 9, after V lost 2 bases and J lost 4 bases. This CDR3 region has 17 residues. Per the germline V gene, CDR1 is MGHRA and CDR2 is YSYEKL. CDR3 in amino acids: CASSQLPGQVGTGELFF. In DNA form, the CDR3 reads TGCGCCAGCAGCCAATTACCGGGACAGGTCGGCACCGGGGAGCTGTTTTTT.

V is TRBV19 and J is TRBJ1-3; D uncertain. Germline-derived CDR1 and CDR2 are LNHDA and SQIVND (reference sequence). V lost 3 bases to trimming and J lost 0 bases, with 9 bases between them. The CDR3 consists of 15 residues. CDR3 in amino acids: CASSISGNSGNTIYF. Written as DNA, the CDR3 is TGTGCCAGTAGTATCTCAGGCAACTCTGGAAACACCATATATTTT.

This rearrangement joins TRBV14 to TRBJ2-6; D possibly corresponds to TRBD2 (5 bases). Germline V gene sequence: CDR1 SGHDN, CDR2 FVKESK. V lost 4 bases to trimming and J lost 1 base, with 5 bases between them. The CDR3 has 14 residues. Here the CDR3 reads CASSRGSGANVLTF. The DNA of the CDR3 is TGTGCCAGCAGCCGAGGGTCTGGGGCCAACGTCCTGACTTTC. Supplemented by reference TRBV14 and TRBJ2-6, the full variable domain reads EAGVTQFPSHSVIEKGQTVTLRCDPISGHDNLYWYRRVMGKEIKFLLHFVKESKQDESGMPNNRFLAERTGGTYSTLKVQPAELEDSGVYFCASSRGSGANVLTFGAGSRLTVL.

The chain uses TRBV18 and TRBJ2-1; the D gene is possibly TRBD1 (5 bases). CDR3 length: 17 residues. The V end was cut by 6 bases, the J end by 0 bases, with 18 bases between. Germline V gene data show CDR1 as KGHSH and CDR2 as LQKENI. The CDR3 reads CASSQRPQVSSYNEQFF. CDR3 nucleotides: TGTGCCAGCTCTCAACGCCCACAGGTTAGCTCCTACAATGAGCAGTTCTTC.

V is TRBV28 and J is TRBJ1-2, with TRBD1 matching 7 bases. J lost 5 bases, V lost 8 bases, and 8 bases had no gene match. CDR3 length equals 13 residues. In germline, CDR1 is MDHEN, CDR2 SYDVKM. In DNA form, the CDR3 reads TGTGCCAGCCGAGAGGGGGCAGGGTATGGCTACACCTTC. Its protein product is CASREGAGYGYTF.

J is TRBJ1-3 and V is TRBV6-5; 9 positions agree with TRBD1. V was pared by 0 bases and J by 3 bases, with 3 bases of the junction left unmatched. The CDR3 spans 16 residues. Germline CDR1 and CDR2: MNHEY and SVGAGI. CDR3 residues: CASSYSTGGGGNTIYF. Here the CDR3 DNA reads TGTGCCAGCAGTTACTCGACAGGGGGAGGTGGAAACACCATATATTTT.

This chain uses TRBV2 with TRBJ1-5; 7 bases are a match to TRBD1. The CDR3 loop spans 16 amino acids. Germline V lookup: CDR1 SNHLY, CDR2 FYNNEI. V gave up 4 bases and J gave up 4 bases; unmatched junction bases: 10. The chain's CDR3 is CASSGSKGAGNQPQHF. In nucleotides, the CDR3 is TGTGCCAGCAGTGGTTCTAAGGGGGCAGGAAATCAGCCCCAGCATTTT.

This chain links TRBV6-5 with TRBJ2-5; 9 bases agree with TRBD2. The germline V gene has CDR1 MNHEY and CDR2 SVGAGI. The CDR3 runs 16 residues. V shed 4 bases, J shed 5 bases, and the junction held 11 bases outside the gene matches. The CDR3 region is CASSFSRRGGLETQYF. As DNA, the CDR3 is TGTGCCAGCAGTTTTTCTCGGCGGGGGGGCTTGGAGACCCAGTACTTC.

V gene TRBV5-1 combines with J gene TRBJ2-1, with D maybe TRBD2 (5 bases). V lost 2 bases and J lost 2, with 11 bases in between. CDR1 and CDR2 (germline): SGHRS, YFSETQ. The CDR3 runs to 15 residues. The CDR3 nucleotides read TGCGCCAGCAGCTTCGTCACCGGGGCCTACAATGAGCAGTTCTTC. It yields the protein CASSFVTGAYNEQFF.

The chain is built from TRBV7-2 and TRBJ2-5; 8 nucleotides line up with TRBD2. The CDR3 is 18 amino acids. V shed 2 bases, J shed 2 bases, and the junction held 13 bases outside the gene matches. The V gene's germline CDR1 is SGHTA and CDR2 FQGNSA. CDR3 region: CASSLFRWRGDVQETQYF. CDR3 DNA: TGTGCCAGCAGCTTATTTAGGTGGCGGGGGGATGTACAAGAGACCCAGTACTTC.

The chain links TRBV7-2 to TRBJ1-5, with a possible D match to TRBD1 (5 bases). The CDR3 extends over 16 amino acids. Germline CDR1 SGHTA, CDR2 FQGNSA. Trimming took off 1 base at V and 1 base at J, with 11 bases between the two ends. CDR3 DNA: TGTGCCAGCAGCTTAGGATCCGCAGGGAGCAATCAGCCCCAGCATTTT. Translation: CASSLGSAGSNQPQHF.

The chain couples TRBV29-1 to TRBJ2-3, with D perhaps matching TRBD2 (5 bases). V lost 7 bases and J lost 6, with 23 bases in between. Germline CDR1 SQVTM, CDR2 ANQGSEA. The CDR3 loop spans 15 amino acids. The CDR3 coding sequence is TGCAGCGCCCTAGGAGGTCGCGGTGGGAGCGATACGCAGTATTTT. Residues: CSALGGRGGSDTQYF.

The table lists this clone with a few counts. The chain recombines TRBV4-1 with TRBJ1-6; D not certain. The CDR3 is 14 amino acids. The V end was cut by 1 base, the J end by 10 bases, with 11 bases between. CDR1 and CDR2 from the germline V gene are MGHRA and YSYEKL. CDR3 protein: CASSQVGSRSPLHF. CDR3 in DNA: TGCGCCAGCAGCCAAGTGGGCAGTAGGTCACCCCTCCACTTT.

This chain links TRBV6-1 with TRBJ2-2; possible D gene TRBD1, 6 bases. V was cut by 6 bases and J by 5 bases, with 10 bases left in between. The germline V gene has CDR1 MNHNS and CDR2 SASEGT. The length of the CDR3 is 13 residues. The chain's CDR3 is CASRKGETGELFF. The DNA for the CDR3 is TGTGCCAGCAGAAAGGGGGAAACCGGGGAGCTGTTTTTT.

The V call is TRBV11-2, the J call TRBJ2-6; possible D gene TRBD2, 5 bases. With 2 bases removed from V and 0 bases from J, the gap between germline ends came to 17 bases. The CDR3 contains 19 residues. Germline V gene data show CDR1 as SGHAT and CDR2 as FQNNGV. The CDR3 loop is CASSLITPGFRSGANVLTF. CDR3 nucleotides: TGTGCCAGCAGCTTAATAACCCCGGGGTTCCGCTCTGGGGCCAACGTCCTGACTTTC. The full variable domain, in which reference TRBV11-2 and TRBJ2-6 provide the parts outside the CDR3, is EAGVAQSPRYKIIEKRQSVAFWCNPISGHATLYWYQQILGQGPKLLIQFQNNGVVDDSQLPKDRFSAERLKGVDSTLKIQPAKLEDSAVYLCASSLITPGFRSGANVLTFGAGSRLTVL.

The rearrangement links TRBV5-6 to TRBJ2-7; 8 nucleotides line up with TRBD1. CDR1 SGHDT and CDR2 YYEEEE come from the germline V gene. V trimming: 4 bases; J trimming: 3 bases; junction bases outside the gene matches: 9. The CDR3 extends over 15 amino acids. This chain's CDR3 is CASSPWTGPGYEQYF. The CDR3 nucleotides are TGTGCCAGCAGCCCCTGGACAGGGCCGGGCTACGAGCAGTACTTC.

The V gene is TRBV7-6, the J gene TRBJ1-2, with 12 bases matching TRBD1. Losses at the gene ends were 5 bases for V and 7 bases for J; bases not matched to a gene: 8. In germline, CDR1 is SGHVS, CDR2 FNYEAQ. The CDR3 is 15 amino acids. The CDR3 nucleotides read TGTGCCAGCAGCCTGACCGGGACAGGGGGCGCTGGCTACACCTTC. Translating gives CASSLTGTGGAGYTF.

The chain uses TRBV5-1 and TRBJ2-3, with D unresolved. With 0 bases removed from V and 1 base from J, the gap between germline ends came to 3 bases. Germline CDR1 reads SGHRS; CDR2 reads YFSETQ. There are 13 residues in the CDR3. The CDR3: CASSLAGTDTQYF. The CDR3 nucleotides read TGCGCCAGCAGCTTGGCCGGCACAGATACGCAGTATTTT.

The V gene is TRBV2, the J gene TRBJ1-1; D is perhaps TRBD1 (5 bases). The germline V gene encodes CDR1 SNHLY and CDR2 FYNNEI. The V end was cut by 7 bases, the J end by 4 bases, with 16 bases between. CDR3 length equals 14 residues. The chain's CDR3 is CASNRGRAVTEAFF. As DNA, the CDR3 is TGTGCCAGCAATAGGGGCAGGGCGGTCACTGAAGCTTTCTTT.